This is a list of T cell receptor beta chains from one sample in a study of T cells expressing NK-cell markers. TCRdb derives one entry per CDR3 protein from the 5' RACE reads, leaving out DNA. The sample shows about 450,000 distinct CDR3 sequences, and 7.3% sits with its ten largest clones. Source material: blood T cells: a sorted CD56 or NKG2C T cell subset, CD4+ or CD8+ T cells, or bulk PBMC T cells (not recorded which). Receptors were obtained from a woman aged 18 to 69 in good health. Both conserved end residues are part of each CDR3.

j_call v_call cdr3_aa
TRBJ2-7 TRBV5-1 CASSGFYKQYF
TRBJ2-5 TRBV6-5 CASSTGTGPPETQYF
TRBJ2-1 TRBV6-1 CASTSRDYYNEQFF
TRBJ1-5 TRBV29-1 CSVALTGDQPQHF
TRBJ2-1 TRBV20-1 CSAREGAGDYNEQFF
TRBJ2-5 TRBV4-2 CASSQELHPAETQYF
TRBJ2-5 TRBV5-1 CASSSASGIPETQYF
TRBJ2-7 TRBV24-1 CATSDFSDRVHEQYF
TRBJ2-7 TRBV9 CASSPKTTPNYEQYF
TRBJ2-3 TRBV5-1 CASSSQGTPDTQYF